These T cell receptor beta chains were read from a single sample in a study of tumor-infiltrating lymphocytes in localized non-small cell lung cancer. The table came from immunoSEQ multiplex PCR; TCRdb's copy has only in-frame clones and leaves some out. Among 20,000 to 25,000 clones listed, around 80% were seen once. Sample: lung tumor tissue. These receptors were obtained from a human donor with non-small cell lung cancer. CDR3s include the opening cysteine and the closing phenylalanine or tryptophan. A D gene is named only where the DNA matches it firmly. Where a row states a size, it is once, few, many or the class of an expanded clone; other rows omit it.

j_call v_call d_call clone_size cdr3_nt cdr3_aa
TRBJ2-1 TRBV10-1 TRBD2 few TGCGCCAGCAGTGATGAGCTAGCGGGAGTCAATGAGCAGTTCTTC CASSDELAGVNEQFF
TRBJ1-2 TRBV27 TRBD1 - TGTGCCAGCAGTAGGACAGGGCAGGGCGGCTACACCTTC CASSRTGQGGYTF
TRBJ2-5 TRBV27 TRBD2 - TGTGCCAGCCGTCCTTCGCCCGCGGGAGGCCAAGAGACCCAGTACTTC CASRPSPAGGQETQYF
TRBJ2-7 TRBV7-2 - - TGTGCCAGCAGCTTAGGAGACGGCAGATCCTACGAGCAGTACTTC CASSLGDGRSYEQYF
TRBJ2-3 TRBV19 TRBD1 - TGTGCCAGTAGTATCGACAGGGGGGACACAGATACGCAGTATTTT CASSIDRGDTDTQYF
TRBJ2-3 TRBV7-3 - once TGTGCCAGCAGCTTGTTCCTGACTAGCACAGATACGCAGTATTTT CASSLFLTSTDTQYF
TRBJ2-7 TRBV14 - - TGTGCCAGCAGCCAAGGCCGGGACTCCTACGAGCAGTACTTC CASSQGRDSYEQYF
TRBJ2-5 TRBV13 - - TGTGCCAGCAGCTCTCTCAGGACCGAGACCCAGTACTTC CASSSLRTETQYF
TRBJ2-2 TRBV7-3 - - TGTGCCAGCAGCTTGCAGGGCTCTAACACCGGGGAGCTGTTTTTT CASSLQGSNTGELFF
TRBJ2-5 TRBV5-4 TRBD1 once TGTGCCAGCAGCTCGCCCTCCCGGGGACAGGGGGCGACCCAGTACTTC CASSSPSRGQGATQYF
TRBJ2-2 TRBV15 - - TGTGCCACCAGAGCCAGGGGGGAACGCACCGGGGAGCTGTTTTTT CATRARGERTGELFF
TRBJ2-1 TRBV7-9 - - TGTGCCAGCAGCCCAGGATTTGAGCAGTTCTTC CASSPGFEQFF
TRBJ2-2 TRBV6-5 TRBD2 - TGTGCCAGCAGTTACCGGACTAGCGCCTTCACCGGGGAGCTGTTTTTT CASSYRTSAFTGELFF
TRBJ1-2 TRBV7-8 TRBD1 - TGTGCCAGCAGCTTAGGGGACAGGGGGCTCGGGGGCTACACCTTC CASSLGDRGLGGYTF
TRBJ2-1 TRBV10-2 - - TGCGCCAGCACTACGTACAATGAGCAGTTCTTC CASTTYNEQFF
TRBJ1-2 TRBV19 - - TGTGCCAGTAGCTCAGACAGGATTTATGGCTACACCTTC CASSSDRIYGYTF
TRBJ1-1 TRBV5-1 - - TGCGCCAGCAGCTTGGCGGGGCAGGGAGTGGGGAACCGCACTGAAGCTTTCTTT CASSLAGQGVGNRTEAFF
TRBJ2-7 TRBV9 TRBD1 once TGTGCCAGCAGCGCCGGGACAGGGTGGGACGAGCAGTACTTC CASSAGTGWDEQYF
TRBJ1-1 TRBV6-5 - - TGTGCCAGCAGTTACGGGGGCACTGAAGCTTTCTTT CASSYGGTEAFF
TRBJ1-2 TRBV15 - - TGTGCCACCAGCTCACAAGGAGGCAAAACGAACTATGGCTACACCTTC CATSSQGGKTNYGYTF
TRBJ1-2 TRBV28 TRBD1 - TGTGCCAGCAGTCTGACAGGGGGGTATGGCTACACCTTC CASSLTGGYGYTF
TRBJ2-7 TRBV4-3 TRBD2 - TGCGCCAGCAGCCAAGAACTAGCGGGAGGGCTTCAGTACTTC CASSQELAGGLQYF
TRBJ1-4 TRBV29-1 TRBD1 - TGCAGCGTAACAGGGGGCATTTCGGGGACTAATGAAAAACTGTTTTTT CSVTGGISGTNEKLFF
TRBJ2-3 TRBV5-5 TRBD1 - TGTGCCAGCAGCCTCCGCGAGGGGGCGATCACAGATACGCAGTATTTT CASSLREGAITDTQYF
TRBJ2-7 TRBV28 - - TGTGCCAGCAGTGACCTCTACGAGCAGTACTTC CASSDLYEQYF
TRBJ2-2 TRBV9 - - TGTGCCAGCAGTTTACTGGGACGTTCCGGGGAGCTGTTTTTT CASSLLGRSGELFF
TRBJ2-1 TRBV11-2 TRBD2 - TGTGCCAGCAGCTTTAGCTGGACTAGCAATGAGCAGTTCTTC CASSFSWTSNEQFF
TRBJ1-4 TRBV5-1 - - TGCGCCAGCAGGGGGGATGATAAACTGTTTTTT CASRGDDKLFF
TRBJ2-7 TRBV5-1 TRBD2 few TGCGCCAGCAGCCCTAGGGGAGCGGGAGTGTCCAGCGAGCAGTACTTC CASSPRGAGVSSEQYF
TRBJ2-2 TRBV6-6 TRBD1 - TGTGCCAGCAGTACTTACGACAGGGCGAACGGGGAGCTGTTTTTT CASSTYDRANGELFF
TRBJ1-1 TRBV4-1 - - TGCGCCAGCAGCCAAGATTGGGGCATGAACACTGAAGCTTTCTTT CASSQDWGMNTEAFF
TRBJ1-5 TRBV28 - - TGTGCCAGCAGCCCACCACAGAGGGGAACTATTCATCAGCCCCAGCATTTT CASSPPQRGTIHQPQHF
TRBJ2-1 TRBV28 - medium-sized TGTGCCAGCAGTCTTCTGGATCGGTCTCATGAGCAGTTCTTC CASSLLDRSHEQFF
TRBJ2-2 TRBV18 - once TGTGCCAGCTCAACGGGGAGAACCGGGGAGCTGTTTTTT CASSTGRTGELFF